One T cell receptor (beta chain) is described in this entry. This sample is part of a study of pediatric ulcerative colitis. The rectum was sampled with one to two pinch biopsies at colonoscopy. Repertoires were generated with immunoSEQ multiplex PCR, while TCRdb's copy carries only in-frame clones and drops some. This sample has tens of thousands of clones, with roughly 73% found just once. The ends lost 1 base at V and 2 bases at J; junction bases unmatched: 3. The CDR3 has 16 amino acids. Germline-derived CDR1 and CDR2 are SGHNT and YENEEA. The genes are TRBV11-3 and TRBJ2-5, with 11 nucleotides matching TRBD2. The sample was gut tissue. The TCR comes from a boy aged 5-17 years with moderate ulcerative colitis. CDR3 bases: TGTGCCAGCAGCTTAGGACTAGCGGGGATACAAGAGACCCAGTACTTC. This codes for CASSLGLAGIQETQYF.